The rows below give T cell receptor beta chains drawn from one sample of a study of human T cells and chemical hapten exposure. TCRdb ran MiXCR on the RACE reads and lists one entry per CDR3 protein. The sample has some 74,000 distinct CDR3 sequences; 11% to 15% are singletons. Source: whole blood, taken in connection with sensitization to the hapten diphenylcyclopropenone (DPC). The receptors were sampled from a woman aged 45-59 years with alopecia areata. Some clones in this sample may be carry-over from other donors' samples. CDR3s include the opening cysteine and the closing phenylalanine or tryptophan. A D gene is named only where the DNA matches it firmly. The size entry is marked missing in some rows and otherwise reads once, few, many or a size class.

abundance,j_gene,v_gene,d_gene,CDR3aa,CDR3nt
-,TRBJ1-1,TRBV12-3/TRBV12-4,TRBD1,CASSITGERTEAFF,TGTGCCAGCAGCATTACAGGGGAACGAACTGAAGCTTTCTTT
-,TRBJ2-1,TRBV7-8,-,CASSLLFYGSDSYNEQFF,TGTGCCAGCAGCTTACTGTTTTACGGGAGTGACTCCTACAATGAGCAGTTCTTC
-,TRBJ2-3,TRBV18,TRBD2,CASSPGLAGSTDTQYF,TGTGCCAGCTCACCGGGACTAGCGGGTAGCACAGATACGCAGTATTTT
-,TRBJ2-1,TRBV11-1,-,CASSLSRGNEQFF,TGTGCCAGCAGCTTAAGTAGGGGGAATGAGCAGTTCTTC
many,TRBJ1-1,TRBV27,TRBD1,CASSPPTGGFSEAFF,TGTGCCAGCAGCCCCCCGACAGGGGGCTTTTCTGAAGCTTTCTTT
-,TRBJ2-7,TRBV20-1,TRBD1,CSARAGQGFLRQYF,TGCAGTGCGAGGGCGGGACAGGGGTTTTTGCGGCAGTACTTC
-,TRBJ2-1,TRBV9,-,CASSGGAGPYNEQFF,TGTGCCAGCAGCGGTGGGGCGGGACCTTACAATGAGCAGTTCTTC
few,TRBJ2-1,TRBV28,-,CASRGGSYNEQFF,TGTGCCAGCCGCGGTGGCTCCTACAATGAGCAGTTCTTC
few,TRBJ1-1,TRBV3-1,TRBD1,CASSQLGTGGTEAFF,TGTGCCAGCAGCCAGCTCGGGACAGGGGGCACTGAAGCTTTCTTT
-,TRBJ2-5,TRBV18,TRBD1,CASSERRTGFRETQYF,TGTGCCAGCTCAGAACGCCGGACAGGGTTCCGAGAGACCCAGTACTTC
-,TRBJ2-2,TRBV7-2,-,CASSSHGVGELFF,TGTGCCAGCAGCTCTCATGGGGTTGGGGAGCTGTTTTTT
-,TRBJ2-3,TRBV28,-,CASSRGNTDTQYF,TGTGCCAGCAGTAGGGGAAACACAGATACGCAGTATTTT
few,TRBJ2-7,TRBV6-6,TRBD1,CASSRQGTREQYF,TGTGCCAGCAGTCGACAGGGGACCCGGGAGCAGTACTTC
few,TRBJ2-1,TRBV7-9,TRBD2,CASSSGTSVYNEQFF,TGTGCCAGCAGCTCCGGGACTAGCGTCTACAATGAGCAGTTCTTC
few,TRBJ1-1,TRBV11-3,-,CASSLMRATEAFF,TGTGCCAGCAGCTTAATGAGGGCGACTGAAGCTTTCTTT
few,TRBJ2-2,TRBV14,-,CASTDKNTGELFF,TGTGCCAGCACCGACAAGAACACCGGGGAGCTGTTTTTT
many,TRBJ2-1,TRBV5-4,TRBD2,CASSLEYGGLHEQFF,TGTGCCAGCAGCTTGGAGTACGGGGGGTTGCATGAGCAGTTCTTC
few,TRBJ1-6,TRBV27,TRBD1,CASRASDRVRSPLHF,TGTGCCAGCAGAGCCTCCGACAGGGTCAGGTCACCCCTCCACTTT
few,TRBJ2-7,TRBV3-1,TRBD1,CASSLGTGGNYEQYF,TGTGCCAGCAGCCTCGGGACAGGGGGAAACTACGAGCAGTACTTC
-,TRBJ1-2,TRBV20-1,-,CSARDPIYGYTF,TGCAGTGCTAGAGATCCAATATATGGCTACACCTTC
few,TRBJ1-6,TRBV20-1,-,CSARDIEDQPLHF,TGCAGTGCTAGAGATATAGAAGATCAACCCCTCCACTTT
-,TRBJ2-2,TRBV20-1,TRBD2,CSASGGRANTGELFF,TGCAGTGCTAGTGGCGGGAGGGCGAACACCGGGGAGCTGTTTTTT
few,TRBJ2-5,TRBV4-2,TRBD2,CASSQDGLATETQYF,TGTGCCAGCAGCCAAGATGGACTAGCGACGGAGACCCAGTACTTC
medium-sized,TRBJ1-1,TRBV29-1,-,CSVTDNEAFF,TGCAGCGTCACGGACAATGAAGCTTTCTTT
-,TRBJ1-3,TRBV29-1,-,CSVVRGSGNTIYF,TGCAGCGTTGTCCGGGGGTCTGGAAACACCATATATTTT
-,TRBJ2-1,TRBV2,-,CARKEYNEQFF,TGTGCCAGAAAAGAGTACAATGAGCAGTTCTTC
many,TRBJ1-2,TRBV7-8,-,CASSLARAGGGYTF,TGTGCCAGCAGCTTAGCGCGGGCGGGTGGAGGCTACACCTTC
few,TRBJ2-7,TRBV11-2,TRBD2,CASSNWASGTLEQYF,TGTGCCAGCAGTAACTGGGCTAGCGGGACCCTCGAGCAGTACTTC
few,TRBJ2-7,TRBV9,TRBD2,CASSPPFASGSQEQYF,TGTGCCAGCAGCCCCCCATTTGCTAGCGGGAGCCAGGAGCAGTACTTC
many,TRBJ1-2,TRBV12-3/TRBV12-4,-,CASSKAAATFYGYTF,TGTGCCAGCAGCAAAGCGGCAGCAACTTTCTATGGCTACACCTTC
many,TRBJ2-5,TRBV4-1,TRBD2,CASSHPYATSGIQETQYF,TGCGCCAGCAGCCACCCATATGCTACTAGCGGGATCCAAGAGACCCAGTACTTC
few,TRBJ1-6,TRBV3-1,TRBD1,CASSQNRGENSPLHF,TGTGCCAGCAGCCAAAACAGGGGGGAGAATTCACCCCTCCACTTT
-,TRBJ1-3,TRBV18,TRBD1,CASSPRKGQGSGNTIYF,TGTGCCAGCTCACCCAGGAAGGGACAGGGCTCTGGAAACACCATATATTTT
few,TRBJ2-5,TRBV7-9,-,CASRGGQETQYF,TGTGCCAGCAGGGGCGGACAAGAGACCCAGTACTTC
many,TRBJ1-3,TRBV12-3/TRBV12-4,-,CASSPGSAGNTIYF,TGTGCCAGCAGTCCAGGGAGCGCTGGAAACACCATATATTTT
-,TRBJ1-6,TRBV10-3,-,CAISENQSNSPLHF,TGTGCCATCAGTGAGAACCAGTCTAATTCACCCCTCCACTTT
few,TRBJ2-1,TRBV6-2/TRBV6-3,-,CASSATGKYNEQFF,TGTGCCAGCAGTGCTACCGGGAAGTACAATGAGCAGTTCTTC
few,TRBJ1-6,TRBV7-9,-,CASSLSGRDNSPLHF,TGTGCCAGCAGCTTAAGCGGACGGGATAATTCACCCCTCCACTTT
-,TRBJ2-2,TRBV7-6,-,CASSSQGPKNTGELFF,TGTGCCAGCAGCTCACAGGGACCGAAGAACACCGGGGAGCTGTTTTTT
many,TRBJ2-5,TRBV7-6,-,CASSPRKETQYF,TGTGCCAGCAGCCCCAGGAAAGAGACCCAGTACTTC
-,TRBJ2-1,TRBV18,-,CASSPGRDNEQFF,TGTGCCAGCTCACCAGGGAGAGACAATGAGCAGTTCTTC
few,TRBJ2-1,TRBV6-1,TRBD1,CASSGTVWESFF,TGTGCCAGCAGCGGGACAGTTTGGGAATCTTTCTTC
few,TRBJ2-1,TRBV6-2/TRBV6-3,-,CASSLRNVEQFF,TGTGCCAGCAGTTTGCGCAACGTCGAGCAGTTCTTC
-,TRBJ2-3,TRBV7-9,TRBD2,CASSSGLAGGPGSTDTQYF,TGTGCCAGCAGCTCGGGACTAGCGGGAGGGCCTGGTAGCACAGATACGCAGTATTTT
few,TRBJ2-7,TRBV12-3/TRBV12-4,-,CASSLRLASGEQYF,TGTGCCAGCAGTTTGAGGCTCGCCAGTGGGGAGCAGTACTTC
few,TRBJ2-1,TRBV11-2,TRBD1,CASSPGQYNEQFF,TGTGCCAGCAGCCCGGGACAGTACAATGAGCAGTTCTTC
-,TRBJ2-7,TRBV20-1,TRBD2,CSARIAGGLTYEQYF,TGCAGTGCCCGGATAGCGGGAGGACTAACCTACGAGCAGTACTTC
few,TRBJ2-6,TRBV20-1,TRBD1,CSARGTASGANVLTF,TGCAGTGCTAGGGGGACAGCCTCTGGGGCCAACGTCCTGACTTTC
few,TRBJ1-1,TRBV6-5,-,CASVRDKRATEAFF,TGTGCCAGCGTACGGGACAAACGGGCCACTGAAGCTTTCTTT
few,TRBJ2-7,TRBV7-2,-,CASSGASLSYEQYF,TGTGCCAGCAGCGGCGCCTCCCTCTCCTACGAGCAGTACTTC
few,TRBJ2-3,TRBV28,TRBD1,CASRTTGPPDTQYF,TGTGCCAGCAGGACGACAGGGCCCCCAGATACGCAGTATTTT
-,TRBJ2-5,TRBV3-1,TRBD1,CASSLKGGTGRQETQYF,TGTGCCAGCAGCCTCAAGGGCGGGACAGGGCGCCAAGAGACCCAGTACTTC
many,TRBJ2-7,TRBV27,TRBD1,CASSVPGQRYEQYF,TGTGCCAGCAGTGTCCCGGGACAGAGATACGAGCAGTACTTC
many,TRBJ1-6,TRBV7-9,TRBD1,CASSLEQGWTPLHF,TGTGCCAGCAGCTTGGAACAGGGGTGGACACCCCTCCACTTT
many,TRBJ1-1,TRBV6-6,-,CASSLPQNTEAFF,TGTGCCAGCAGCTTACCCCAGAACACTGAAGCTTTCTTT
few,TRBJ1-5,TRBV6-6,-,CASSGQTHQPQHF,TGTGCCAGCAGTGGGCAGACTCATCAGCCCCAGCATTTT
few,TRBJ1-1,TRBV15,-,CATSRVPGLLNTEAFF,TGTGCCACCAGCAGAGTGCCAGGCCTTTTGAACACTGAAGCTTTCTTT
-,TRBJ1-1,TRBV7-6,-,CASSLYSDGLNTEAFF,TGTGCCAGCAGCTTATATTCCGACGGATTGAACACTGAAGCTTTCTTT